This T cell receptor beta chain originates from a study of graft-versus-host responses after intestinal transplantation. About the research overall: Induction using anti-thymocyte globulin, followed by tacrolimus and steroids for roughly 3 years, was given to all recipients. Study results and caveats: Recipient marrow contained GvH clones, some of which appeared first in ileum or blood. Allograft graft-versus-host to host-versus-graft clonal ratios ran high in patients with graft-donor T cell macrochimerism.

Only in-frame clones appear in the TCRdb table, and some are missing; sequencing was by immunoSEQ multiplex PCR. The sample lists around 25,000 clones, roughly 95% occurring once. Regarding this clone: Its antigen is currently unknown.

CDR3 length: 12 residues. The germline V gene has CDR1 LNHDA and CDR2 SQIVND (reference sequence). Trimming at V came to 6 bases and at J to 5 bases, leaving 1 base not matched to a gene. The sequence was obtained from a human patient who received an intestinal transplant, so some T cells may come from the graft donor. This chain connects TRBV19 to TRBJ1-5, with 7 bases that match TRBD1. The sequencing here drew on PBMCs, taken 156 days after intestinal transplant. Here the CDR3 DNA reads TGTGCCAGTAGCAGGGGGGATCAGCCCCAGCATTTT. It encodes CASSRGDQPQHF.